This T cell receptor beta chain was retrieved from a study of T cells in Graves' hyperthyroidism and ophthalmopathy. CDR3 length: 18 residues. Germline V lookup: CDR1 MNHNS, CDR2 SASEGT. Deletions cut 8 bases from V and 1 base from J, with 26 bases between. Using 10 ml of fresh peripheral blood, PBMCs were prepared. This clonotype was detected ten times or more. The antigen is not known. RNA transcripts were the template for amplifying TCR beta CDR3 regions. HTBI primers were the set used in a first-round RT-PCR of the TCR CDR3. TCRdb processed the multiplex PCR reads anew with MiXCR; each CDR3 protein has one entry. The sample has 400,000 to 550,000 distinct CDR3 sequences, about 24% seen once. Study outcomes and limitations: The model foresaw ophthalmopathy a median roughly 6 months prior to onset. The blood repertoire included most of the expanded thyroid clonotypes above 0.001. Patients with ophthalmopathy were separated from those with stable hyperthyroidism by a 13 V-J model.

The V call is TRBV6-1, the J call TRBJ2-5; a possible D gene is TRBD2 (6 bases). The clonotype was recovered from a woman aged 25 to 39 with Graves' ophthalmopathy. Sequencing was performed on blood. The chain's CDR3 is CASGEFGRGLLLQETQYF. CDR3 nucleotides: TGTGCCAGCGGGGAGTTCGGCCGGGGGTTACTACTCCAAGAGACCCAGTACTTC.